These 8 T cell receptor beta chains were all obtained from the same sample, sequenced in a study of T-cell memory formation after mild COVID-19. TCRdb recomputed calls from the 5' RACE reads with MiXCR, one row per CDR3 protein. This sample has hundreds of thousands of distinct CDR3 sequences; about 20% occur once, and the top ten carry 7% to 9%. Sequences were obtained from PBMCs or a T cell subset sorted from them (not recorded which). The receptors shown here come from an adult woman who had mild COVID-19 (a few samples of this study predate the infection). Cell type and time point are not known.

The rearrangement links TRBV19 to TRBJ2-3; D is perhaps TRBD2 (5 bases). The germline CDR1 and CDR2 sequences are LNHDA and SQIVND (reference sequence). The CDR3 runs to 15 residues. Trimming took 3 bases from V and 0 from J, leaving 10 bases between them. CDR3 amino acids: CASSIAGWSTDTQYF. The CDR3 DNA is TGTGCCAGTAGTATCGCGGGTTGGAGCACAGATACGCAGTATTTT.

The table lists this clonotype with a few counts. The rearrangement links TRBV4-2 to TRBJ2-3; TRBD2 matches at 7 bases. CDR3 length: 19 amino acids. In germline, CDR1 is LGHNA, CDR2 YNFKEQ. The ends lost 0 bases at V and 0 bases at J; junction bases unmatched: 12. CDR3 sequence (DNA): TGTGCCAGCAGCCAAGATGAATCGGGCGGGGGTGCTAGCACAGATACGCAGTATTTT. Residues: CASSQDESGGGASTDTQYF.

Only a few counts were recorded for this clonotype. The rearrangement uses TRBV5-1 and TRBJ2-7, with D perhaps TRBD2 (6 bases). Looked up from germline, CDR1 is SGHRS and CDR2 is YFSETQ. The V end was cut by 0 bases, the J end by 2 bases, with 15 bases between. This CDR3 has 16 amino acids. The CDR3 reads CASSLAGLGIPYEQYF. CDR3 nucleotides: TGCGCCAGCAGCTTGGCGGGACTCGGGATCCCCTACGAGCAGTACTTC.

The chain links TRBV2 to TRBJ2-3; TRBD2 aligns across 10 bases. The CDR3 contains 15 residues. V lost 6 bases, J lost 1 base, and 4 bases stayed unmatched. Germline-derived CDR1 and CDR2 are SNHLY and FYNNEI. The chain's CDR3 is CASRRAGGRTDTQYF. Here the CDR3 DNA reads TGTGCCAGCAGAAGAGCGGGAGGGCGCACAGATACGCAGTATTTT.

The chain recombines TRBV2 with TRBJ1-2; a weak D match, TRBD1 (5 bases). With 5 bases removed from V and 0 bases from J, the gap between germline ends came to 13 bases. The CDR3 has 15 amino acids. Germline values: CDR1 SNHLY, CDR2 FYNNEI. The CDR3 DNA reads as TGTGCCAGCAGTTGGGGACCGACTTCTAACTATGGCTACACCTTC. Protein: CASSWGPTSNYGYTF.

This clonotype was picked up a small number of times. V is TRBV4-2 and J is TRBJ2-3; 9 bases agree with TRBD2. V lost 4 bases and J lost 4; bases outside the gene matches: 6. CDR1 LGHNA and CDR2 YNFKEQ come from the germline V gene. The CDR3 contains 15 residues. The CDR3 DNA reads TGTGCCAGCAGCCTAGAGGGGACTAGCTCAGATACGCAGTATTTT. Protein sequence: CASSLEGTSSDTQYF.

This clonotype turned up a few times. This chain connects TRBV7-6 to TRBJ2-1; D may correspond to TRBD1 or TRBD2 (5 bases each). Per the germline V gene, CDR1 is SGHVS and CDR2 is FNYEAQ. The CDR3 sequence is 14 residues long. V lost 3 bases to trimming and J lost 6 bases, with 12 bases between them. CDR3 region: CASSFGGLGNEQFF. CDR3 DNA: TGTGCCAGCAGCTTTGGGGGTCTGGGCAATGAGCAGTTCTTC.

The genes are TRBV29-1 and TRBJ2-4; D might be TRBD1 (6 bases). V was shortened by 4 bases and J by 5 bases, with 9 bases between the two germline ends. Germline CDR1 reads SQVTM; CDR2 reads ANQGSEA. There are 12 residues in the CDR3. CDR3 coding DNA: TGCAGCGTTGCAGGGGCCCAAAACATTCAGTACTTC. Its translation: CSVAGAQNIQYF. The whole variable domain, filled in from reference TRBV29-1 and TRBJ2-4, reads SAVISQKPSRDICQRGTSLTIQCQVDSQVTMMFWYRQQPGQSLTLIATANQGSEATYESGFVIDKFPISRPNLTFSTLTVSNMSPEDSSIYLCSVAGAQNIQYFGAGTRLSVL.